The rows below give T cell receptor beta chains drawn from one sample of a study of regulatory T cells in long-lasting Graves disease. TCRdb independently ran MiXCR on the multiplex PCR reads; one entry per CDR3 protein. The sample shows a few hundred thousand distinct CDR3 sequences, roughly 25% of them seen only once. This specimen was peripheral blood mononuclear cells (PBMCs), taken when the disease was refractory, from a patient treated with antithyroid drugs. The source of these receptors is a woman between 35 and 50 years old with Graves disease. Both conserved end residues are part of each CDR3. The D gene is left open where the match is weak. For some rows the clone size is stated as once, few or many, or as a class when expanded; others skip it.

D | J | V | size | CDR3 | DNA
TRBD1 | TRBJ1-1 | TRBV10-3 | . | CAIRTGGLAEAFF | TGTGCCATCAGGACAGGGGGCCTCGCTGAAGCTTTCTTT
. | TRBJ1-1 | TRBV5-1 | few | CASSLAGGVPEAFF | TGCGCCAGCAGCTTGGCTGGAGGTGTGCCTGAAGCTTTCTTT
. | TRBJ2-5 | TRBV12-3/TRBV12-4 | few | CASSFAEGTQYF | TGTGCCAGCAGTTTTGCCGAAGGGACCCAGTACTTC
. | TRBJ2-7 | TRBV6-5 | many | CASSYGRVNEQYF | TGTGCCAGCAGTTACGGCAGGGTCAACGAGCAGTACTTC
. | TRBJ2-1 | TRBV19 | . | CASSISGWNEQFF | TGTGCCAGTAGTATAAGCGGGTGGAATGAGCAGTTCTTC
. | TRBJ2-7 | TRBV15 | many | CATSRAADSSYEQYF | TGTGCCACCAGCAGAGCGGCAGACTCCTCCTACGAGCAGTACTTC
. | TRBJ2-1 | TRBV28 | few | CASSFELVSEQFF | TGTGCCAGCAGTTTCGAACTAGTCTCTGAGCAGTTCTTC
TRBD2 | TRBJ2-7 | TRBV6-1 | many | CASSEAAGLAGVREQYF | TGTGCCAGCAGTGAAGCGGCGGGACTAGCGGGAGTCCGCGAGCAGTACTTC
TRBD2 | TRBJ2-1 | TRBV11-2 | . | CASSLENSGIEQFF | TGTGCCAGCAGCTTAGAGAATAGCGGGATTGAGCAGTTCTTC
. | TRBJ2-7 | TRBV7-2 | . | CASSFWGRPGEQYF | TGTGCCAGCAGCTTTTGGGGACGGCCGGGCGAGCAGTACTTC
TRBD2 | TRBJ2-2 | TRBV5-1 | . | CASMPLTSGSTGELFF | TGCGCCAGCATGCCCCTAACTAGCGGAAGCACCGGGGAGCTGTTTTTT
. | TRBJ1-1 | TRBV27 | many | CASSLEGGPGRTNTEAFF | TGTGCCAGCAGTTTGGAGGGCGGGCCAGGACGAACTAACACTGAAGCTTTCTTT
TRBD1 | TRBJ1-6 | TRBV7-9 | many | CASSLRQGGSPLHF | TGTGCCAGCAGCTTGAGACAGGGGGGGTCACCCCTCCACTTT
. | TRBJ2-3 | TRBV12-3/TRBV12-4 | . | CASSPGDLTDTQYF | TGTGCCAGCAGTCCCGGGGACCTCACAGATACGCAGTATTTT
. | TRBJ2-3 | TRBV24-1 | few | CATSDWMDTQYF | TGTGCCACCAGTGATTGGATGGATACGCAGTATTTT
. | TRBJ2-7 | TRBV20-1 | . | CSGGRIFYEQYF | TGCAGTGGGGGACGGATATTCTACGAGCAGTACTTC
TRBD1 | TRBJ1-6 | TRBV7-9 | few | CASSQVRDSNSPLHF | TGTGCCAGCAGCCAAGTACGGGACAGTAATTCACCCCTCCACTTT
. | TRBJ2-7 | TRBV12-3/TRBV12-4 | many | CASSFAGLIYEQYF | TGTGCCAGCAGTTTCGCCGGATTAATCTACGAGCAGTACTTC
. | TRBJ1-1 | TRBV27 | many | CASSFPGDTEAFF | TGTGCCAGCAGTTTCCCGGGCGACACTGAAGCTTTCTTT
TRBD2 | TRBJ2-4 | TRBV20-1 | many | CSAPMTSGAKNIQYF | TGCAGTGCTCCCATGACTAGCGGGGCCAAAAACATTCAGTACTTC
TRBD1 | TRBJ1-2 | TRBV6-2/TRBV6-3 | . | CAGSGPPTGVDGYTF | TGTGCCGGCAGTGGCCCCCCGACAGGGGTCGATGGCTACACCTTC
TRBD2 | TRBJ2-7 | TRBV20-1 | many | CSALTSGTYEQYF | TGCAGTGCCCTGACTAGCGGTACCTACGAGCAGTACTTC